The rows below give T cell receptor beta chains drawn from one sample of a study of regulatory T cells in long-lasting Graves disease. TCRdb reprocessed the multiplex PCR reads with MiXCR, giving one entry per CDR3 protein. The sample consists of approximately 350,000 distinct CDR3 sequences, about 10% of them appearing once. These data are also associated with another study on T cells in Graves' hyperthyroidism and ophthalmopathy.

Source: peripheral blood mononuclear cells (PBMCs), taken at new diagnosis, from a patient treated with antithyroid drugs. The receptor set was obtained from a woman aged 18-29 years with Graves disease. The conserved cysteine and the conserved F or W are not part of the CDR3 here. The size of a clone is reported for some rows only, either as once, few or many, or as a class for expanded clones.

v_call: TRBV5-5
j_call: TRBJ1-5
clone_size: many
cdr3_aa: ASSLGPSGRGEPQH

v_call: TRBV5-1
j_call: TRBJ2-4
clone_size: many
cdr3_aa: ASSPRDWEGSQY

v_call: TRBV7-8
j_call: TRBJ2-5
clone_size: many
cdr3_aa: ASSFGLAGGPQETQY

v_call: TRBV28
j_call: TRBJ2-3
clone_size: many
cdr3_aa: ASTPGTGVLWTDTQY

v_call: TRBV5-1
j_call: TRBJ1-1
clone_size: many
cdr3_aa: ASSLAEPGPNTEAF

v_call: TRBV6-1
j_call: TRBJ1-5
clone_size: many
cdr3_aa: ASSGPGGYQPQH

v_call: TRBV6-5
j_call: TRBJ1-5
clone_size: many
cdr3_aa: ASSYGAGGEGSNQPQH

v_call: TRBV30
j_call: TRBJ1-3
clone_size: .
cdr3_aa: AWSYISGNTIY

v_call: TRBV7-2
j_call: TRBJ2-7
clone_size: .
cdr3_aa: ASSSGLTVAYEQY

v_call: TRBV20-1
j_call: TRBJ2-3
clone_size: few
cdr3_aa: SASEVSDTQY

v_call: TRBV28
j_call: TRBJ2-7
clone_size: many
cdr3_aa: ASGNLNEQY

v_call: TRBV2
j_call: TRBJ1-5
clone_size: many
cdr3_aa: ASKRILGGQPQH

v_call: TRBV4-3
j_call: TRBJ2-3
clone_size: .
cdr3_aa: ASSQNSVYHGDTQY

v_call: TRBV6-9
j_call: TRBJ2-5
clone_size: .
cdr3_aa: ASSFRTGGRETQY

v_call: TRBV15
j_call: TRBJ2-3
clone_size: few
cdr3_aa: ATSREKPNTDTQY

v_call: TRBV20-1
j_call: TRBJ2-1
clone_size: many
cdr3_aa: SAGLAAYNEQF

v_call: TRBV7-9
j_call: TRBJ2-5
clone_size: many
cdr3_aa: ASSRGIVQETQY

v_call: TRBV18
j_call: TRBJ2-1
clone_size: many
cdr3_aa: ASSPLIQGDEQF

v_call: TRBV6-5
j_call: TRBJ1-3
clone_size: many
cdr3_aa: ASSYWSDSGNTIY

v_call: TRBV6-1
j_call: TRBJ1-5
clone_size: few
cdr3_aa: ASRRDRYNQPQH

v_call: TRBV7-6
j_call: TRBJ1-1
clone_size: many
cdr3_aa: ASSLNWGSGTEAF

v_call: TRBV19
j_call: TRBJ2-2
clone_size: .
cdr3_aa: ASIPLDSATGELF

v_call: TRBV2
j_call: TRBJ1-4
clone_size: many
cdr3_aa: ASSNTGIKDEKLF

v_call: TRBV3-1
j_call: TRBJ1-1
clone_size: many
cdr3_aa: ASSQERVAAFRGTEAF

v_call: TRBV12-3/TRBV12-4
j_call: TRBJ2-4
clone_size: few
cdr3_aa: ASSSGRSRQNIQY

v_call: TRBV4-3
j_call: TRBJ2-7
clone_size: few
cdr3_aa: ASSHLSGTGPYEQY

v_call: TRBV7-2
j_call: TRBJ1-2
clone_size: many
cdr3_aa: ASSLASQGVETNYGYT

v_call: TRBV4-1
j_call: TRBJ2-2
clone_size: few
cdr3_aa: ASSQDRLFVGTDPRTGELF

v_call: TRBV7-2
j_call: TRBJ2-3
clone_size: many
cdr3_aa: ASSSRGDTQY

v_call: TRBV7-9
j_call: TRBJ2-7
clone_size: .
cdr3_aa: ASRLFGTGSYEQY

v_call: TRBV29-1
j_call: TRBJ2-1
clone_size: many
cdr3_aa: SVEDSGSGRSYNEQF

v_call: TRBV6-2/TRBV6-3
j_call: TRBJ1-2
clone_size: .
cdr3_aa: ASSPRGTNYGYT

v_call: TRBV4-3
j_call: TRBJ2-3
clone_size: few
cdr3_aa: ASSPGGGLADTQY

v_call: TRBV5-1
j_call: TRBJ1-1
clone_size: many
cdr3_aa: ASSWGQGHTEAF

v_call: TRBV27
j_call: TRBJ2-5
clone_size: many
cdr3_aa: ASSELTGGYETQY

v_call: TRBV12-5
j_call: TRBJ2-1
clone_size: .
cdr3_aa: ASGSSASLYNEQF

v_call: TRBV9
j_call: TRBJ2-1
clone_size: many
cdr3_aa: ASSAPTGSNEQF

v_call: TRBV15
j_call: TRBJ1-4
clone_size: few
cdr3_aa: ATSREDRRTDEKLF

v_call: TRBV27
j_call: TRBJ2-7
clone_size: few
cdr3_aa: ASSLEPAYEQY

v_call: TRBV12-3/TRBV12-4
j_call: TRBJ2-3
clone_size: many
cdr3_aa: ASSSLFPLGTSGPTDTQY

v_call: TRBV4-1
j_call: TRBJ1-5
clone_size: .
cdr3_aa: ASSRAGQGAPNGQPQH

v_call: TRBV10-3
j_call: TRBJ2-7
clone_size: many
cdr3_aa: AISESPYEQY

v_call: TRBV20-1
j_call: TRBJ2-1
clone_size: .
cdr3_aa: SARPIAGGPNEQF

v_call: TRBV6-2/TRBV6-3
j_call: TRBJ2-1
clone_size: many
cdr3_aa: ASRARLAGDNEQF

v_call: TRBV12-3/TRBV12-4
j_call: TRBJ1-2
clone_size: many
cdr3_aa: ASNTPGAKGGYT

v_call: TRBV7-9
j_call: TRBJ1-1
clone_size: few
cdr3_aa: ASSLAWGTGNTEAF

v_call: TRBV12-3/TRBV12-4
j_call: TRBJ1-4
clone_size: few
cdr3_aa: ASSLAHRDNEKLF

v_call: TRBV5-1
j_call: TRBJ2-2
clone_size: .
cdr3_aa: ASHREANTGELF

v_call: TRBV11-2
j_call: TRBJ2-2
clone_size: .
cdr3_aa: ASSHRWGSDTGELF

v_call: TRBV19
j_call: TRBJ1-2
clone_size: many
cdr3_aa: ASRGSLGYGYT

v_call: TRBV19
j_call: TRBJ1-6
clone_size: many
cdr3_aa: ASSMGQGNSPLH

v_call: TRBV7-3
j_call: TRBJ1-6
clone_size: many
cdr3_aa: ASSLRQSASPLH

v_call: TRBV11-3
j_call: TRBJ2-1
clone_size: many
cdr3_aa: ASSVSGRYEQF